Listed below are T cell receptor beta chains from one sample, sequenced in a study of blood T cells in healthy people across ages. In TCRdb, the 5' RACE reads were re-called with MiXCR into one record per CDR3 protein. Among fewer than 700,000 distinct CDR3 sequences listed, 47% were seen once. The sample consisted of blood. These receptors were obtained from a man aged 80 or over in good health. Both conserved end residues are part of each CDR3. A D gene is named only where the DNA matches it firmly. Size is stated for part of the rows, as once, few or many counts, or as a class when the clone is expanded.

CDR3nt: TGCAGCGTCAACAGGGGGCGGCTTTCCGATGGCTACACCTTC
CDR3aa: CSVNRGRLSDGYTF
v_gene: TRBV29-1
j_gene: TRBJ1-2
d_gene: TRBD1
abundance: few

CDR3nt: TGTGCCAGCAGAGATAGCGGGGGGGTTAACATTCAGTACTTC
CDR3aa: CASRDSGGVNIQYF
v_gene: TRBV2
j_gene: TRBJ2-4
d_gene: TRBD2
abundance: -

CDR3nt: TGTGCCAGCTCCGGACAGGGGGACGAGCAGTACTTC
CDR3aa: CASSGQGDEQYF
v_gene: TRBV5-5
j_gene: TRBJ2-7
d_gene: TRBD1
abundance: few

CDR3nt: TGTGCCAGCAGTGTATGGACTAGCGGGGTCACAGATACGCAGTATTTT
CDR3aa: CASSVWTSGVTDTQYF
v_gene: TRBV27
j_gene: TRBJ2-3
d_gene: TRBD2
abundance: -

CDR3nt: TGCGCCAGCAGCCAAGATAGGGCAGCGAACACCGGGGAGCTGTTTTTT
CDR3aa: CASSQDRAANTGELFF
v_gene: TRBV4-3
j_gene: TRBJ2-2
d_gene: -
abundance: -

CDR3nt: TGTGCCAGCAGTTGGGCAGGGAGCTCCTACGAGCAGTACTTC
CDR3aa: CASSWAGSSYEQYF
v_gene: TRBV6-2/TRBV6-3
j_gene: TRBJ2-7
d_gene: -
abundance: -

CDR3nt: TGTGCCAGCAGTCCGGGACTAGCGGGGGGGTCAGATACGCAGTATTTT
CDR3aa: CASSPGLAGGSDTQYF
v_gene: TRBV12-3/TRBV12-4
j_gene: TRBJ2-3
d_gene: TRBD2
abundance: few

CDR3nt: TGTGCCAGCAGTTTGAGCGGGGGGGTTTTTTCGCCCGATGAGCAGTTCTTC
CDR3aa: CASSLSGGVFSPDEQFF
v_gene: TRBV6-6
j_gene: TRBJ2-1
d_gene: TRBD2
abundance: once

CDR3nt: TGCGCCAGCAGCCAAGCACGGACAGTCGGCGAGCAGTACTTC
CDR3aa: CASSQARTVGEQYF
v_gene: TRBV4-3
j_gene: TRBJ2-7
d_gene: -
abundance: -

CDR3nt: TGCAGCGTTGAAAACCGGACGAAGGGAGATACGCAGTATTTT
CDR3aa: CSVENRTKGDTQYF
v_gene: TRBV29-1
j_gene: TRBJ2-3
d_gene: -
abundance: -

CDR3nt: TGCAGTGCTAGAGAGGGGGGGTCTTTCTCCTACGAGCAGTACTTC
CDR3aa: CSAREGGSFSYEQYF
v_gene: TRBV20-1
j_gene: TRBJ2-7
d_gene: TRBD2
abundance: -

CDR3nt: TGTGCCAGCAGCTTAGTCGGGGGAGGGGTAGATACGCAGTATTTT
CDR3aa: CASSLVGGGVDTQYF
v_gene: TRBV7-2
j_gene: TRBJ2-3
d_gene: TRBD2
abundance: -

CDR3nt: TGCGCCAGCAGCATCGGCCCCCGACAGGGTCTAGGCTACACCTTC
CDR3aa: CASSIGPRQGLGYTF
v_gene: TRBV5-1
j_gene: TRBJ1-2
d_gene: TRBD1
abundance: -

CDR3nt: TGTGCCAGCAGCACGACAGGGAACACCTACGAGCAGTACTTC
CDR3aa: CASSTTGNTYEQYF
v_gene: TRBV9
j_gene: TRBJ2-7
d_gene: TRBD1
abundance: -

CDR3nt: TGTGCCAGCAGTCCTACTGGGGGTACTGAAAAACTGTTTTTT
CDR3aa: CASSPTGGTEKLFF
v_gene: TRBV3-1
j_gene: TRBJ1-4
d_gene: -
abundance: -

CDR3nt: TGTGCCAGCAGTCGACAGGCCGCTAACTATGGCTACACCTTC
CDR3aa: CASSRQAANYGYTF
v_gene: TRBV27
j_gene: TRBJ1-2
d_gene: -
abundance: few

CDR3nt: TGCGCCAGCAGCCGCGGGGCGACTAGCGTTTACGAGCAGTACTTC
CDR3aa: CASSRGATSVYEQYF
v_gene: TRBV4-3
j_gene: TRBJ2-7
d_gene: TRBD2
abundance: few

CDR3nt: TGTGCCACCAGTGAGCAGGGACTAGCGGGAGGAGAGCAGTATTTT
CDR3aa: CATSEQGLAGGEQYF
v_gene: TRBV24-1
j_gene: TRBJ2-3
d_gene: TRBD2
abundance: -

CDR3nt: TGTGCCAGCACTTCCGCGGCTGAAGCTTTCTTT
CDR3aa: CASTSAAEAFF
v_gene: TRBV7-2
j_gene: TRBJ1-1
d_gene: -
abundance: -

CDR3nt: TGTGCCAGCAGTTTAATTGTGGGGGGCGGCTATGGCTACACCTTC
CDR3aa: CASSLIVGGGYGYTF
v_gene: TRBV27
j_gene: TRBJ1-2
d_gene: -
abundance: -

CDR3nt: TGCGCCAGCAGCACCAGACTGAGCACAGATACGCAGTATTTT
CDR3aa: CASSTRLSTDTQYF
v_gene: TRBV5-1
j_gene: TRBJ2-3
d_gene: -
abundance: -

CDR3nt: TGTGCCAGCAGGAATCTAGATGGCACTGAAGCTTTCTTT
CDR3aa: CASRNLDGTEAFF
v_gene: TRBV6-6
j_gene: TRBJ1-1
d_gene: -
abundance: many

CDR3nt: TGTGCCAGCACTCTGGGGGGTTTGCCTGAAGCTTTCTTT
CDR3aa: CASTLGGLPEAFF
v_gene: TRBV28
j_gene: TRBJ1-1
d_gene: -
abundance: -

CDR3nt: TGCGCCACCCGGGTGGAGGTCCGGACCGGGGAGCTGTTTTTT
CDR3aa: CATRVEVRTGELFF
v_gene: TRBV5-1
j_gene: TRBJ2-2
d_gene: -
abundance: -

CDR3nt: TGCAGTGCTAGGAGTTATAGCAATCAGCCCCAGCATTTT
CDR3aa: CSARSYSNQPQHF
v_gene: TRBV20-1
j_gene: TRBJ1-5
d_gene: -
abundance: -

CDR3nt: TGCGCCAGCAGCCCGCCCCTAGCGGGGCCTTGCACAGATACGCAGTATTTT
CDR3aa: CASSPPLAGPCTDTQYF
v_gene: TRBV4-3
j_gene: TRBJ2-3
d_gene: TRBD2
abundance: -

CDR3nt: TGTGCCAGCAGTAAGATGAGAAATGAGCAGTTCTTC
CDR3aa: CASSKMRNEQFF
v_gene: TRBV6-5
j_gene: TRBJ2-1
d_gene: -
abundance: many

CDR3nt: TGCAGTGCTAGAGATAGGAGGGGCGGGTACGAGCAGTACTTC
CDR3aa: CSARDRRGGYEQYF
v_gene: TRBV20-1
j_gene: TRBJ2-7
d_gene: -
abundance: -

CDR3nt: TGCAGCGTTGGATTTAGGCTAGCGGGAGCCAATGAGCAGTTCTTC
CDR3aa: CSVGFRLAGANEQFF
v_gene: TRBV29-1
j_gene: TRBJ2-1
d_gene: TRBD2
abundance: few

CDR3nt: TGTGCCAGCAGGCCTACCCATAATTCACCCCTCCACTTT
CDR3aa: CASRPTHNSPLHF
v_gene: TRBV28
j_gene: TRBJ1-6
d_gene: -
abundance: -

CDR3nt: TGCGCCAGCAGTTCGCCGGGAGCCCAAGAGACCCAGTACTTC
CDR3aa: CASSSPGAQETQYF
v_gene: TRBV5-1
j_gene: TRBJ2-5
d_gene: -
abundance: -

CDR3nt: TGCAGTGCTAGTGGTCGGGGGCGGTATGGCTACACCTTC
CDR3aa: CSASGRGRYGYTF
v_gene: TRBV20-1
j_gene: TRBJ1-2
d_gene: -
abundance: few

CDR3nt: TGTGCCACCGTGAAGGGGACCAACTACGAGCAGTACTTC
CDR3aa: CATVKGTNYEQYF
v_gene: TRBV24-1
j_gene: TRBJ2-7
d_gene: -
abundance: -

CDR3nt: TGTGCCAGCAGTTACTCGGGCAGGGGGTTAGATGAGCAGTTCTTC
CDR3aa: CASSYSGRGLDEQFF
v_gene: TRBV6-6
j_gene: TRBJ2-1
d_gene: TRBD1
abundance: many

CDR3nt: TGTGCCAGCAGTTTAGGGAGTCTGATACAGCCCCAGCATTTT
CDR3aa: CASSLGSLIQPQHF
v_gene: TRBV12-3/TRBV12-4
j_gene: TRBJ1-5
d_gene: -
abundance: -

CDR3nt: TGCGCCAGCTCCCCTGCGGGGCCCTATAGGACAGATACGCAGTATTTT
CDR3aa: CASSPAGPYRTDTQYF
v_gene: TRBV5-1
j_gene: TRBJ2-3
d_gene: -
abundance: -

CDR3nt: TGTGCCAGCAGCCGCGGACGGCCTGGGGATGAGCAGTTCTTC
CDR3aa: CASSRGRPGDEQFF
v_gene: TRBV11-3
j_gene: TRBJ2-1
d_gene: -
abundance: few

CDR3nt: TGCAGCGGAGGCAGCAACACCGGGGAGCAGTACTTC
CDR3aa: CSGGSNTGEQYF
v_gene: TRBV29-1
j_gene: TRBJ2-7
d_gene: -
abundance: -

CDR3nt: TGCAGTGCTAGAATCGGGGGGCGCCCAGATACGCAGTATTTT
CDR3aa: CSARIGGRPDTQYF
v_gene: TRBV20-1
j_gene: TRBJ2-3
d_gene: -
abundance: few

CDR3nt: TGTGCCATCAGTGAGTCCCTCCCCAGGGGCAACTCTGGGGCCAACGTCCTGACTTTC
CDR3aa: CAISESLPRGNSGANVLTF
v_gene: TRBV10-3
j_gene: TRBJ2-6
d_gene: -
abundance: -

CDR3nt: TGTGCCAGTAGGGTCCGGGATGGAAATTCACCCCTCCACTTT
CDR3aa: CASRVRDGNSPLHF
v_gene: TRBV19
j_gene: TRBJ1-6
d_gene: -
abundance: -